Each of the 20 T cell receptor beta chains below was sequenced from the same sample in a study of cytomegalovirus exposure and HLA in healthy donors. The primer mix had 60 Vbeta and 13 Jbeta primers. The assay was immunoSEQ multiplex PCR, and TCRdb's table has in-frame clones only and misses some. The sample has 85,000 to 90,000 clones, 75% to 90% seen once; the top ten hold around 2.5%. Sequenced sample: PBMCs. Every receptor here comes from a man aged 18 to 30 in good health and CMV-seronegative.

The gene calls are TRBV18 and TRBJ2-7; a weak D match, TRBD2 (5 bases). CDR3 size: 15 residues. V was pared by 3 bases and J by 1 base, with 13 bases between. Germline V gene sequence: CDR1 KGHSH, CDR2 LQKENI. The CDR3 sequence is CASSPGMAGSYEQYF. The CDR3, as DNA: TGTGCCAGCTCACCCGGGATGGCAGGTTCCTACGAGCAGTACTTC.

CDR3 sequence reads: CASSSRDRKYF. The CDR3 region has the DNA TGTGCCAGCAGCTCCCGGGACAGAAAGTACTTC. The V and J genes are TRBV2 and TRBJ2-5; TRBD1 aligns across 7 bases. The trim removed 6 bases at V and 12 bases at J, leaving 7 bases unmatched. CDR1 SNHLY and CDR2 FYNNEI come from the germline V gene. The CDR3 runs to 11 residues.

The chain uses TRBV7-3 and TRBJ2-5; tentative D call: TRBD1 (5 bases). Looked up from germline, CDR1 is SGHTA and CDR2 is FQGTGA. This CDR3 contains 14 residues. Deletions cut 3 bases from V and 5 bases from J, with 13 bases between. CDR3 nucleotides: TGTGCCAGCAGCTTGAAAAGGGGCGAGGAGACCCAGTACTTC. Translated: CASSLKRGEETQYF.

The gene calls are TRBV7-9 and TRBJ2-1; a weak D match, TRBD2 (5 bases). V lost 5 bases and J lost 4, with 18 bases in between. The CDR3 length is 16 residues. The V gene's germline CDR1 is SEHNR and CDR2 FQNEAQ (reference sequence). The chain's CDR3 is CASSPLLAGGYNEQFF. As DNA, the CDR3 is TGTGCCAGCAGCCCCCTCCTCGCGGGCGGATACAATGAGCAGTTCTTC. Drawing the rest from reference TRBV7-9 and TRBJ2-1, the complete variable domain is DTGVSQNPRHKITKRGQNVTFRCDPISEHNRLYWYRQTLGQGPEFLTYFQNEAQLEKSRLLSDRFSAERPKGSFSTLEIQRTEQGDSAMYLCASSPLLAGGYNEQFFGPGTRLTVL.

The rearrangement links TRBV5-1 to TRBJ1-1, with D unclear. Trimming pared 6 bases from V and 1 base from J, leaving 10 bases between. Germline V gives CDR1 SGHRS, CDR2 YFSETQ. The CDR3 sequence is 13 residues long. Here the CDR3 DNA reads TGCGCCAGCAACAGCGGTGCGAACACTGAAGCTTTCTTT. Its protein is CASNSGANTEAFF.

The chain joins TRBV29-1 to TRBJ2-1; D is possibly TRBD2 (5 bases). Germline V gene sequence: CDR1 SQVTM, CDR2 ANQGSEA. The germline V and J ends were trimmed by 7 bases and 0 bases, with 10 bases remaining between them. The CDR3 has 13 amino acids. In DNA form, the CDR3 reads TGCAGCGGCCGGGCGGGCTCCTACAATGAGCAGTTCTTC. Translation: CSGRAGSYNEQFF.

The chain carries TRBV5-8 and TRBJ2-3; 8 nucleotides agree with TRBD1. The germline gives CDR1 SGHTS, CDR2 YDEGEE. J was trimmed by 2 bases and V by 0 bases; bases with no gene match: 2. The CDR3 has 15 amino acids. CDR3 bases: TGTGCCAGCAGCTTGGGGCAGGGGGCCACAGATACGCAGTATTTT. Protein sequence: CASSLGQGATDTQYF.

This clone was seen once. The rearrangement links TRBV19 to TRBJ2-5, with D maybe TRBD2 (6 bases). V was shortened by 4 bases and J by 2 bases, with 11 bases between the two germline ends. Germline V gene data show CDR1 as LNHDA and CDR2 as SQIVND (reference sequence). The length of the CDR3 is 14 residues. Here the CDR3 reads CASSRAGIQETQYF. The CDR3, as DNA: TGTGCCAGTAGTAGGGCGGGAATTCAAGAGACCCAGTACTTC.

The chain joins TRBV28 to TRBJ1-3, with TRBD1 matching 8 bases. V lost 5 bases and J lost 5; bases outside the gene matches: 5. The CDR3 covers 14 residues. The germline gives CDR1 MDHEN, CDR2 SYDVKM. In DNA, the CDR3 is TGTGCCAGCAGTCGAGACAGGGGAAGAAACACCATATATTTT. This gives the protein CASSRDRGRNTIYF.

This chain links TRBV7-9 with TRBJ2-5; TRBD1 agrees at 9 bases. This CDR3 contains 15 residues. Germline values: CDR1 SEHNR, CDR2 FQNEAQ (reference sequence). V shed 5 bases, J shed 3 bases, and the junction held 7 bases outside the gene matches. CDR3 in amino acids: CASSPRDREEETQYF. CDR3 bases: TGTGCCAGCAGCCCCCGGGACAGGGAAGAAGAGACCCAGTACTTC.

V usage is TRBV27 and J usage is TRBJ1-4, with D unclear. Germline V gene data show CDR1 as MNHEY and CDR2 as SMNVEV (reference sequence). Trimming pared 5 bases from V and 5 bases from J, leaving 12 bases between. The CDR3 covers 14 residues. CDR3 in amino acids: CASSRDGVNEKLFF. In nucleotides, the CDR3 is TGTGCCAGCAGTCGTGACGGGGTAAATGAAAAACTGTTTTTT.

In nucleotides, the CDR3 is TGTGCCACCAGTCCCCCGGACAGGGGGCGACGGACTGAAGCTTTCTTT. Translating it yields CATSPPDRGRRTEAFF. The chain uses TRBV15 and TRBJ1-1; 11 nucleotides line up with TRBD1. This CDR3 is built from 16 residues. The V gene end was trimmed by 6 bases and the J gene end by 5 bases; junction bases not matched to a gene: 11. Germline assignment: CDR1 LNHNV and CDR2 YYDKDF (reference sequence).

This chain links TRBV7-2 with TRBJ1-2; D possibly corresponds to TRBD1 (6 bases). The CDR3 totals 14 residues. V was clipped by 4 bases and J by 7 bases, with 16 bases between them. Germline CDR1 SGHTA, CDR2 FQGNSA. CDR3 residues: CASSSNQGILGYTF. CDR3 DNA: TGTGCCAGCAGCTCCAATCAGGGGATCCTTGGCTACACCTTC.

The rearrangement uses TRBV9 and TRBJ2-7; perhaps TRBD1 as D (5 bases). Between the trimmed V and J ends, which lost 0 bases and 6 bases, there was a span of 10 bases. The germline V gene has CDR1 SGDLS and CDR2 YYNGEE. The CDR3 spans 13 residues. CDR3 region: CASSVVAGREQYF. Written as DNA, the CDR3 is TGTGCCAGCAGCGTAGTTGCAGGGCGCGAGCAGTACTTC.

The chain is built from TRBV6-4 and TRBJ2-2, with 8 nucleotides matching TRBD1. The CDR3 loop spans 14 amino acids. Germline loops: CDR1 MRHNA, CDR2 SNTAGT. The junction had 5 bases not matched to a gene; V was cut back by 6 bases and J by 5 bases. The CDR3 is CASSGQGGTGELFF. CDR3 in DNA: TGTGCCAGCAGCGGACAGGGTGGAACCGGGGAGCTGTTTTTT.

The chain links TRBV5-6 to TRBJ2-5; TRBD1 aligns across 10 bases. The better agreement between TRBJ2-7 and the DNA end casts doubt on the J call. The CDR3 covers 16 residues. Germline V gives CDR1 SGHDT, CDR2 YYEEEE. The DNA of the CDR3 is TGTGCCAGCAGCTTAGACAGGGGGCGCTTCGGGTACGAGCAGTACTTC. It encodes CASSLDRGRFGYEQYF.

The V gene is TRBV14, the J gene TRBJ2-5, with D possibly TRBD2 on 6 matching bases. The CDR3 is 13 amino acids. The germline V gene has CDR1 SGHDN and CDR2 FVKESK. Trimming removed 4 bases from V and 7 bases from J, with 13 bases in between. CDR3 nucleotides: TGTGCCAGCAGCCCCCGGAGGGCAGGGACCCAGTACTTC. Protein sequence: CASSPRRAGTQYF. Variable domain in full (rest from reference TRBV14 and TRBJ2-5): EAGVTQFPSHSVIEKGQTVTLRCDPISGHDNLYWYRRVMGKEIKFLLHFVKESKQDESGMPNNRFLAERTGGTYSTLKVQPAELEDSGVYFCASSPRRAGTQYFGPGTRLLVL.

This rearrangement joins TRBV18 to TRBJ1-2; 8 bases are a match to TRBD1. V lost 1 base to trimming and J lost 8 bases; unmatched junction nucleotides: 9. The CDR3 loop spans 15 amino acids. Germline CDR1 and CDR2: KGHSH and LQKENI. DNA of the CDR3: TGTGCCAGCTCACCACAACAAATGGACAGGGAGGGCTACACCTTC. Its translation: CASSPQQMDREGYTF.

This clone came up a few times. The chain employs TRBV30 and TRBJ2-7; 9 bases align to TRBD1. V was clipped by 2 bases and J by 1 base; unmatched bases: 3. This CDR3 region has 14 residues. Germline CDR1 and CDR2: GTSNPN and SVGIG (reference sequence). The chain's CDR3 is CAWSSGTGSYEQYF. The CDR3 region has the DNA TGTGCCTGGAGTTCCGGGACAGGGTCCTACGAGCAGTACTTC.

This chain joins TRBV7-8 and TRBJ2-3; TRBD2 matches at 10 bases. Losses at the gene ends were 3 bases for V and 8 bases for J; bases not matched to a gene: 17. Germline V gene data show CDR1 as SGHVS and CDR2 as FQNEAQ. This CDR3 is built from 18 residues. CDR3 amino acids: CASSFMEPSGSTWGTQYF. The CDR3 coding sequence is TGTGCCAGCAGCTTCATGGAGCCTAGCGGGAGTACGTGGGGTACGCAGTATTTT. Based on the CDR3 plus reference TRBV7-8 and TRBJ2-3, the full variable domain is GAGVSQSPRYKVAKRGQDVALRCDPISGHVSLFWYQQALGQGPEFLTYFQNEAQLDKSGLPSDRFFAERPEGSVSTLKIQRTQQEDSAVYLCASSFMEPSGSTWGTQYFGPGTRLTVL.